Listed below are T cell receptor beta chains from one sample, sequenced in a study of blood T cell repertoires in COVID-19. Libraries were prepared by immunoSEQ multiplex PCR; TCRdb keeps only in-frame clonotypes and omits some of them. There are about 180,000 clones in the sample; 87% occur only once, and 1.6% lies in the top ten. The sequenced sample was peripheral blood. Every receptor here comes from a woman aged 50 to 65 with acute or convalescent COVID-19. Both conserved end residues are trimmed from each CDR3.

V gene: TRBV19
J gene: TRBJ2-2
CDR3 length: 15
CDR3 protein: ASSQTAGGPIGGELF

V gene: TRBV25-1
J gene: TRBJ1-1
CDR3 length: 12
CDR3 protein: ASSVRGGGTEAF

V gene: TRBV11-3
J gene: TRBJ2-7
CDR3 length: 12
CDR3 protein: ASSFTGTSYEQY

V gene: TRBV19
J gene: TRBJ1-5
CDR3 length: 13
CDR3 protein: ASSIEGVDNQPQH

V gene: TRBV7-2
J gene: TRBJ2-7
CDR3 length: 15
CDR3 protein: ASSLEQGEGSNYEQY

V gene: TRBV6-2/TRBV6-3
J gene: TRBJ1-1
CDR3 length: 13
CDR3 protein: ASSLQGAPITEAF

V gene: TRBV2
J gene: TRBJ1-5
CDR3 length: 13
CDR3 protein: ASTRQPDSNQPQH

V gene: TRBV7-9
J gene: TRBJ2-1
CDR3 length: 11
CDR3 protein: ASRVTGSDEQF

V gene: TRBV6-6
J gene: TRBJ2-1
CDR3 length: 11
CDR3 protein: ASTSTGLAEQF

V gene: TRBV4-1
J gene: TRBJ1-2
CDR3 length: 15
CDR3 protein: ASSPEEGLLIVYGYT

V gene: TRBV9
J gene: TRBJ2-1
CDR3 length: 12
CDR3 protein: ASSVDADTNEQF

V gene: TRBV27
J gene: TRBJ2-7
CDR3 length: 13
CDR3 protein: ATRAPGQGTYEQY

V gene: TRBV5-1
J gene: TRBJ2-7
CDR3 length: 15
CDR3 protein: ASSFFTSGGPSYEQY

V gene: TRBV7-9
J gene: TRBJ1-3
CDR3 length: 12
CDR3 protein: ASSADRTGNTIY

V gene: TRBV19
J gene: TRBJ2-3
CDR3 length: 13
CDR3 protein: ASSILQGRTDTQY

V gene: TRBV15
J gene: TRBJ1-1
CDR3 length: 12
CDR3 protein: ATAGGRANTEAF

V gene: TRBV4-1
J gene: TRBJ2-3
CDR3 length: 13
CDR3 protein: ASSQETSGGDTQY

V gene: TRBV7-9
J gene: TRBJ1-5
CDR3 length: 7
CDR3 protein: APRQPQH

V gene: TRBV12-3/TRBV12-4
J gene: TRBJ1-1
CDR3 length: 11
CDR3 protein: ASTPGGRTEAF

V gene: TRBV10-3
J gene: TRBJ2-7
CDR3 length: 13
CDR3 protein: AISPTHAKTYEQY

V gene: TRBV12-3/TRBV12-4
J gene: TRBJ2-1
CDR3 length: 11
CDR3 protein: ASSFARFNEQF

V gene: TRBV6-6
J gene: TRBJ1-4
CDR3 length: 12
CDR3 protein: ASRLPGVVEKLF

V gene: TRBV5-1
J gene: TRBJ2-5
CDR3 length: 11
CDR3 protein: ASSLSERTRGY

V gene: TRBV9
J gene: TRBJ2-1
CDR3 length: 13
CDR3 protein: ASGRALSSYNEQF

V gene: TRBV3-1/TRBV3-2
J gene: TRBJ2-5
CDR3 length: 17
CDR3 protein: ASSQVAPSGSGGAETQY

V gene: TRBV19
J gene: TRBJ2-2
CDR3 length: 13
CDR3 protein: ASSIGGTGTGELF

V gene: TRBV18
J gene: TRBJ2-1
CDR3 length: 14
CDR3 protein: ASSPLRTGAWDEQF

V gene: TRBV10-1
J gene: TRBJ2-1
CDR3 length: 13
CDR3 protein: ASRPTGGALGEQF

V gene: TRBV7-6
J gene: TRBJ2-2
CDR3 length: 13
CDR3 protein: ASICPSGNLGELF

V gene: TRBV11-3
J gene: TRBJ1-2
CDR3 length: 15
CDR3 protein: ASSLGPEVEGDYGYT

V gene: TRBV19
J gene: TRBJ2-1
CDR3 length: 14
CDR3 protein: ASSIVRDYSYNEQF

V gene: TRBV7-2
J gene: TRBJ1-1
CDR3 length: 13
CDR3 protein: ASSLTGRGDTEAF

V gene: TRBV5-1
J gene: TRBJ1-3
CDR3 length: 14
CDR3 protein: ASSLLGQGSGNTIY

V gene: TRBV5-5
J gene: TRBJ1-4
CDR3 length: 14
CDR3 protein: ASSLSRQAGVEKLF

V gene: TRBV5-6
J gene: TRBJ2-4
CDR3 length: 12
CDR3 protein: ASSLGLAENIQY

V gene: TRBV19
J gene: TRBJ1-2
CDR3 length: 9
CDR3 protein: ASKGGLGYT

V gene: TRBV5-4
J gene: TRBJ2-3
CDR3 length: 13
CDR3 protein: ASSRLAESTDTQY

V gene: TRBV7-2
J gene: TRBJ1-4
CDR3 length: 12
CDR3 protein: ASTLGGNNEKLF

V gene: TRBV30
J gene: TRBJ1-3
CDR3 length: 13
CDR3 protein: AWSVQTGASDTIY

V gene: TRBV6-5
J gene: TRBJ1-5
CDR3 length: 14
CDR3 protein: ASSYSAGAGNQPQH

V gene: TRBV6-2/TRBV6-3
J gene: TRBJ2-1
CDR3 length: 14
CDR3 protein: ASSYAGPPREYEQF

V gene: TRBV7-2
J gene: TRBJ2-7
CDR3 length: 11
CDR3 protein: ASSLVQGHEQY

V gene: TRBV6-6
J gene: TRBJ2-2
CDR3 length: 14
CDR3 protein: ASSYWDMGLAGELF